This T cell receptor (beta chain) derives from a study of T-cell reconstitution after alpha-beta-depleted transplantation in children (dated by TCRdb to the mid-2010s). In the study overall: Using TCR repertoire profiling, the study quantitatively followed how T-cell immune reconstitution unfolded in children after TCRalphabeta/CD19-depleted allogeneic hematopoietic cell transplantation. Findings and caveats that apply to the study as a whole: Apparently early alphabetaT-cell count recovery about two months after transplant reportedly relied on only several hundred rapidly expanded clones derived from non-depleted graft cells. The frequencies of hyperexpanded clones fell over the following months, and after one year, T-cell counts and TCRbeta diversity were mostly attributed to newly produced T cells. In some patients, high TCRbeta diversity at day 60 was attributed to recipient T cells and intrathymic progenitors that had survived conditioning.

Taken with the paper, the label for treatment or condition translates to: allogeneic hematopoietic cell transplantation with graft depleted of TCRalphabeta T cells and CD19 B cells. TCRalphabeta/CD19-depleted allogeneic hematopoietic cell grafts were given to the transplant recipients, all of whom were children. CDR1 and CDR2 (SGHRS, YFSETQ) derive from the germline V gene. Trimming takes 0 bases from V and 9 bases from J, and the germline ends sit 18 bases apart. Spanning cysteine to phenylalanine, the CDR3 consists of 16 amino acids. CDR3 DNA only is kept here, 48 bases in frame from base 1. In regard to this clonotype: Its antigen remains undetermined. No much larger clone exists at a distance of one base, and base qualities are not known.

Library method: PCR. Reads for this sample came from an Illumina HiSeq 2500. TCR libraries were prepared with molecular barcoding, using unique molecular identifiers to normalize TCRbeta repertoire quantification. Through fastp at Q25 and MiXCR, TCRdb rebuilt clones from the public reads, retaining in-frame beta chains. Rows are unified per CDR3 protein, each entry keeping the most common DNA and genes. For this sample there are about 580,000 distinct CDR3 sequences; about 21% appear just once. Roughly 15% of the sample lies in the top ten. This TCR was sampled from a boy under two years old who had a stem cell transplant for acute myeloid leukemia, so the T cells may come from the graft donor. In this chain, TRBV5-1 is recombined with TRBJ2-2; the D gene could be either TRBD1 or TRBD2, each agreeing at 5 bases. This specimen was PBMCs, mostly from graft donor cells, taken 360 days after TCRalphabeta/CD19-depleted stem cell transplant. In nucleotide form, the sequence is TGCGCCAGCAGCTTGGATCCTCAGGGAGAGGCTCGGGAGCTGTTTTTT. Translated, it gives CASSLDPQGEARELFF.